This T cell receptor (beta chain) was found in a study of blood T cell repertoires in COVID-19. For the study at large: In each case, the material was cDNA or gDNA derived from T cells, B-cell-depleted T cells, or PBMCs.

Sequenced by immunoSEQ multiplex PCR; TCRdb stores in-frame clones only, minus some. The table shows about 320,000 clones, with 75% to 85% occurring only once. The CDR3 loop spans 15 amino acids. Trimming pared 2 bases from V and 0 bases from J, leaving 7 bases between. Germline lookup yields CDR1 MNHEY and CDR2 SMNVEV (reference sequence). The sequence was collected from a human donor in a cohort sampled during active COVID-19. Sequenced: peripheral blood. The chain combines TRBV27 with TRBJ1-4, with D uncertain. The chain's CDR3 is CASSLEFATNEKLFF. The DNA for the CDR3 is TGTGCCAGCAGTTTAGAGTTTGCAACTAATGAAAAACTGTTTTTT.